The TCR beta chain under discussion was sequenced for a study of cytomegalovirus exposure and HLA in healthy donors. Study findings and constraints: Association of fewer than 20,000 TCR beta sequences with HLA alleles was found at 0.05 false discovery rate in a later analysis.

The CDR3 runs 16 residues. Germline CDR1 LNHDA, CDR2 SQIVND (reference sequence). Trimming shortened V by 5 bases and J by 0 bases, and 14 bases separated the two germline ends. Details on this clone: Antigen unknown.

The PCR employed 60 Vbeta primers together with 13 Jbeta primers. Method: immunoSEQ multiplex PCR; TCRdb's copy keeps in-frame clones and lacks some. The sample has 90,000 to 140,000 clones; approximately 70% are singletons. The gene calls are TRBV19 and TRBJ1-5; D possibly corresponds to TRBD1 (5 bases). The sequencing sample was made of PBMCs. The TCR originated in a man aged 30 to 45 in good health and CMV-seronegative. The CDR3 nucleotides read TGTGCCAGTAGTCCGGGCAGGGTCCGTAGCAATCAGCCCCAGCATTTT. It is translated as CASSPGRVRSNQPQHF.